These T cell receptor beta chains were read from a single sample in a study of neurological immune-mediated disorders. TCRdb analysed the 5' RACE reads with MiXCR anew, one entry per CDR3 protein. The table has 55,000 to 65,000 distinct CDR3 sequences, around 3.8% seen once. Sequenced: PBMCs. The receptors stem from a woman aged 50 to 60 with multiple sclerosis. CDR3s leave out the opening cysteine and the closing phenylalanine or tryptophan.

j_call v_call cdr3_length cdr3_aa
TRBJ2-7 TRBV7-2 12 ASSPGGVSYEQY
TRBJ2-2 TRBV7-9 12 ASSLDTNTGELF
TRBJ2-7 TRBV7-2 12 ASSRGTGRYEQY
TRBJ2-5 TRBV20-1 13 SAPGGGRGGETQY
TRBJ2-2 TRBV4-3 13 ASSQDRSGSWELF
TRBJ2-2 TRBV12-3/TRBV12-4 13 ASSFRPAKTGELF
TRBJ2-1 TRBV5-5 13 ASSSPGQRRNEQF
TRBJ1-3 TRBV12-3/TRBV12-4 12 ASSLAGPGNTIY
TRBJ2-5 TRBV7-9 11 ASSPPVEETQY
TRBJ1-5 TRBV20-1 12 SARGSSYDQPQH
TRBJ1-5 TRBV24-1 11 ATSDWDGQPQH
TRBJ2-3 TRBV9 17 ASSPRPGLAGGSTDTQY
TRBJ2-5 TRBV20-1 12 SAKIGRGRETQY
TRBJ2-7 TRBV7-8 11 ASSGRIALEQY
TRBJ2-1 TRBV7-3 14 ASSLGGLWEYNEQF
TRBJ2-5 TRBV7-2 11 ASSLRGQETQY
TRBJ2-7 TRBV7-2 15 ASSVPGLAATSYEQY
TRBJ2-2 TRBV29-1 13 SGRAPGQNTGELF
TRBJ2-7 TRBV7-2 11 ASSLEVGREQY
TRBJ2-2 TRBV19 10 ASSIAGGELF
TRBJ2-2 TRBV9 14 ASSVSSGSFGGELF
TRBJ2-7 TRBV7-2 10 ASSLTTYEQY
TRBJ2-5 TRBV11-2 12 ASSGRDTQETQY
TRBJ1-5 TRBV3-1 10 ASSRSGQPQN
TRBJ2-7 TRBV12-3/TRBV12-4 13 ASSRQGDGPYEQY
TRBJ1-4 TRBV19 12 ASTRIATNEKLF
TRBJ1-5 TRBV20-1 11 SARDFPGEPQN
TRBJ2-1 TRBV3-1 12 ASSQGRALHEQF
TRBJ2-7 TRBV29-1 10 SASGPLPEQY
TRBJ2-5 TRBV12-3/TRBV12-4 9 ASSHLETQY
TRBJ2-7 TRBV28 10 ASSPQRLGQY
TRBJ1-5 TRBV12-3/TRBV12-4 11 ASSYSLNQPQH
TRBJ1-5 TRBV20-1 14 SARDSGLYSNQPQH
TRBJ2-5 TRBV9 14 ASSVDDRGRGETQY
TRBJ2-1 TRBV20-1 9 SARYYNEQF
TRBJ1-6 TRBV3-1 10 ASSQGSSPLH
TRBJ2-1 TRBV9 12 ASSVEGAGGWQF
TRBJ2-5 TRBV24-1 11 ATRRTSEETQY
TRBJ2-4 TRBV5-6 14 ASSYRGLSGKNIQY
TRBJ1-1 TRBV15 15 ATSRLTKGGGYTEAF
TRBJ2-2 TRBV7-2 11 ASSLKRTGELF
TRBJ2-7 TRBV7-6 12 ASSLEGTVYEQY
TRBJ2-7 TRBV12-3/TRBV12-4 11 ASSPGPANEQY
TRBJ1-5 TRBV29-1 11 SVADHSNQPQH
TRBJ2-3 TRBV10-3 13 AISESGSGTDTQY
TRBJ1-2 TRBV12-3/TRBV12-4 11 ASSLQGGSGYT
TRBJ2-7 TRBV28 11 ASSSGVGDEQY
TRBJ2-7 TRBV27 13 ASSFATSGRYEQY
TRBJ1-5 TRBV12-3/TRBV12-4 11 ASSFPGYQPQN
TRBJ2-7 TRBV5-1 13 ASSSSGTGVYEQY
TRBJ1-6 TRBV10-3 11 AISTQNNSPLH
TRBJ2-7 TRBV5-1 12 ASSSNDRGLEQY
TRBJ2-5 TRBV9 12 ASSVGTGKETQY
TRBJ1-1 TRBV5-1 10 ASSLANTEAF
TRBJ2-1 TRBV28 14 ASSFPLAGEYNEQF
TRBJ1-2 TRBV7-3 9 ASSRGYGYT
TRBJ1-2 TRBV12-3/TRBV12-4 11 ASSLHGGYGYT